These 20 T cell receptor beta chains were sequenced from one sample in a study of cytomegalovirus exposure and HLA in healthy donors. PCR was performed using 60 Vbeta and 13 Jbeta primers. Here immunoSEQ multiplex PCR was the method, and the copy in TCRdb shows in-frame clones only, minus some. The sample lists under 200,000 clones; 60% to 80% were seen once. Sequenced sample: PBMCs. The receptors shown here come from a man aged 45-60 years in good health and CMV-seropositive.

The rearrangement links TRBV7-9 to TRBJ1-5; 7 bases map to TRBD1. V dropped 3 bases and J dropped 2; count of bases not matched to a gene: 1. The CDR3 consists of 14 residues. The V gene's germline CDR1 is SEHNR and CDR2 FQNEAQ (reference sequence). This CDR3 reads CASSFGTGNQPQHF. CDR3 DNA sequence: TGTGCCAGCAGCTTTGGGACAGGCAATCAGCCCCAGCATTTT.

The chain is built from TRBV5-4 and TRBJ2-7; tentatively, D is TRBD1 (6 bases). V was pared by 4 bases and J by 0 bases, with 11 bases between. The CDR3 is made up of 14 amino acids. The V gene's germline CDR1 is SGHNT and CDR2 YYREEE (reference sequence). DNA of the CDR3: TGTGCCAGCAGCCCAACAGGGAACTCCTACGAGCAGTACTTC. Encoded protein: CASSPTGNSYEQYF.

This clone has a single count. The rearrangement joins TRBV11-3 to TRBJ2-5; tentative D call: TRBD1 (6 bases). The germline V and J ends were trimmed by 5 bases and 11 bases, with 12 bases remaining between them. Germline V lookup: CDR1 SGHNT, CDR2 YENEEA. The length of the CDR3 is 11 residues. CDR3: CASSTGLEQYF. CDR3 nucleotides: TGTGCCAGCAGCACAGGGTTGGAGCAGTACTTC.

The chain employs TRBV7-8 and TRBJ1-2; D is possibly TRBD1 (6 bases). The CDR3 totals 14 residues. The germline gives CDR1 SGHVS, CDR2 FQNEAQ. The ends were cut back, 1 base at V and 4 bases at J, with 10 bases in the middle. The CDR3 DNA sequence: TGTGCCAGCAGCTTAGACAGGGAGGGCTATGGCTACACCTTC. Translating it yields CASSLDREGYGYTF.

With regard to this clone: Different DNA sequences within this sample yield the same CDR3. CDR3 DNA sequence: TGTGCCAGCAGCTCCGGGACAGGGGACACTGAAGCTTTCTTT. Its translation is CASSSGTGDTEAFF. The rearrangement uses TRBV5-6 and TRBJ1-1; 10 nucleotides match TRBD1. This CDR3 has 14 residues. Trimming took 3 bases from V and 3 from J; bases not matched to a gene: 2. In germline, CDR1 is SGHDT, CDR2 YYEEEE.

This clone was seen once. This sequence joins TRBV7-2 and TRBJ2-2; perhaps TRBD1 as D (6 bases). Germline V gene sequence: CDR1 SGHTA, CDR2 FQGNSA. V gave up 3 bases and J gave up 8 bases, with 13 bases separating them. There are 14 residues in the CDR3. The CDR3 DNA is TGTGCCAGCAGCTTCCGCAGGGGCGAAGGGGAGCTGTTTTTT. This translates into CASSFRRGEGELFF.

The CDR3: CASSQGTGNYGYTF. CDR3 nucleotides: TGCGCCAGCAGCCAAGGTACAGGGAACTATGGCTACACCTTC. V and J are TRBV4-3 and TRBJ1-2; D possibly corresponds to TRBD1 (6 bases). Germline V gives CDR1 LGHNA, CDR2 YSLEER. V dropped 1 base and J dropped 2 bases, with 8 bases sitting between them. The CDR3 runs to 14 residues.

The genes are TRBV4-1 and TRBJ1-3; 8 bases fit TRBD1. This CDR3 region has 15 residues. CDR1 is MGHRA, CDR2 YSYEKL, per germline. With V trimmed by 4 bases and J by 3 bases, 5 bases remained unmatched. The CDR3 loop is CASSPDRGSGNTIYF. As DNA, the CDR3 is TGCGCCAGCAGCCCAGACAGGGGAAGTGGAAACACCATATATTTT.

This clone was observed a few times. The CDR3 spells CASSLASTSGGPNEQFF. The DNA of the CDR3 is TGCGCCAGCAGCTTGGCTTCGACTAGCGGGGGCCCCAATGAGCAGTTCTTC. The chain carries TRBV5-1 and TRBJ2-1; TRBD2 agrees at 12 bases. J was trimmed by 6 bases and V by 0 bases; bases with no gene match: 7. The CDR3 totals 17 residues. Germline V gene sequence: CDR1 SGHRS, CDR2 YFSETQ.

The chain carries TRBV5-1 and TRBJ2-1; D is possibly TRBD1 (5 bases). The germline CDR1 and CDR2 sequences are SGHRS and YFSETQ. The CDR3 sequence is 15 residues long. V shed 0 bases and J shed 2 bases, with 9 bases lying between them. The CDR3 is CASSLGGPPYNEQFF. Here the CDR3 DNA reads TGCGCCAGCAGCTTGGGGGGCCCCCCCTACAATGAGCAGTTCTTC.

The chain employs TRBV5-1 and TRBJ2-2, with 7 positions matching TRBD1. Germline CDR1 and CDR2: SGHRS and YFSETQ. This CDR3 contains 14 residues. V shed 6 bases, J shed 5 bases, and the junction held 7 bases outside the gene matches. The CDR3 coding sequence is TGCGCCAGCACCGCACAGGGGACGACCGGGGAGCTGTTTTTT. This codes for CASTAQGTTGELFF.

The chain uses TRBV4-2 and TRBJ1-3, with D unresolved. Germline V gene sequence: CDR1 LGHNA, CDR2 YNFKEQ. Trimming removed 0 bases at V and 0 bases at J, with 6 bases between. The CDR3 totals 15 residues. CDR3 nucleotides: TGTGCCAGCAGCCAAGACTCGAGCTCTGGAAACACCATATATTTT. It yields the protein CASSQDSSSGNTIYF.

V is TRBV7-9 and J is TRBJ1-6, with a weak D call TRBD1 (6 bases). The CDR3 extends over 17 amino acids. The V end lost 6 bases, the J end lost 0 bases, and 15 bases lay between the germline ends. Germline values: CDR1 SEHNR, CDR2 FQNEAQ (reference sequence). For the CDR3, the DNA is TGTGCCAGCAGAGATGGGGGGGCCCGCTCCTATAATTCACCCCTCCACTTT. Protein: CASRDGGARSYNSPLHF.

V is TRBV7-9 and J is TRBJ1-1; D gene ambiguous. This CDR3 is 11 amino acids long. Germline CDR1 reads SEHNR; CDR2 reads FQNEAQ (reference sequence). Trimming shortened V by 5 bases and J by 5 bases, and 6 bases separated the two germline ends. DNA of the CDR3: TGTGCCAGCAGCCCAGATACTGAAGCTTTCTTT. Protein sequence: CASSPDTEAFF.

The CDR3 spells CASSPSGAVNEKLFF. In DNA form, the CDR3 reads TGTGCCAGCAGCCCCTCAGGGGCCGTTAATGAAAAACTGTTTTTT. The chain is built from TRBV11-2 and TRBJ1-4; D might be TRBD1 (6 bases). Trimming pared 5 bases from V and 4 bases from J, leaving 14 bases between. Looked up from germline, CDR1 is SGHAT and CDR2 is FQNNGV. CDR3 length: 15 residues.

The V and J genes are TRBV15 and TRBJ2-5; 7 nucleotides agree with TRBD2. Germline V gene sequence: CDR1 LNHNV, CDR2 YYDKDF (reference sequence). The CDR3 has 14 amino acids. Germline trimming cut 1 base from V and 1 base from J; bases unmatched to any gene: 0. The CDR3 loop reads CATSRAGGQETQYF. CDR3 DNA: TGTGCCACCAGCAGAGCGGGGGGCCAAGAGACCCAGTACTTC.

The chain carries TRBV14 and TRBJ2-3, with TRBD1 matching 9 bases. The CDR3 is 21 residues long. From germline, CDR1 is SGHDN and CDR2 FVKESK. V lost 4 bases to trimming and J lost 1 base; unmatched junction nucleotides: 21. CDR3 in amino acids: CASSRGNLGQGPGKRTDTQYF. The CDR3 nucleotides are TGTGCCAGCAGCCGAGGGAACTTGGGACAGGGACCCGGGAAACGCACAGATACGCAGTATTTT.

CDR3 sequence reads: CASSEAGAEQYV. The CDR3 nucleotides are TGCGCCAGCAGTGAGGCGGGGGCCGAGCAGTACGTC. The genes are TRBV10-2 and TRBJ2-7; TRBD2 is a possible D gene (7 bases). From germline, CDR1 is WSHSY and CDR2 SAAADI. The CDR3 spans 12 residues. Trimming cost V 2 bases and J 6 bases, with 8 bases left between them.

The chain is built from TRBV10-3 and TRBJ1-6; weak D call: TRBD1 (5 bases). Per the germline V gene, CDR1 is ENHRY and CDR2 is SYGVKD. V shed 2 bases and J shed 7 bases, with 9 bases lying between them. This CDR3 region has 14 residues. CDR3 bases: TGTGCCATCAGTGAGGCTGGGGGGAATTCACCCCTCCACTTT. This codes for CAISEAGGNSPLHF.

The chain combines TRBV27 with TRBJ2-5; D is possibly TRBD2 (6 bases). The CDR3 is 20 amino acids. The germline V gene encodes CDR1 MNHEY and CDR2 SMNVEV (reference sequence). V shed 0 bases and J shed 3 bases, with 26 bases lying between them. CDR3: CASSLSNWGGRKGPEETQYF. Written as DNA, the CDR3 is TGTGCCAGCAGTTTATCTAACTGGGGAGGCAGGAAGGGCCCGGAAGAGACCCAGTACTTC.